This T cell receptor (beta chain) was recorded in a study of blood T cell repertoires in COVID-19. Study-level background: PBMCs, B-cell-depleted T cells, or T cells were the source of the cDNA or gDNA that made up the material.

The germline V gene has CDR1 MNHEY and CDR2 SMNVEV (reference sequence). With 7 bases clipped from V and 1 base from J, the junction kept 15 bases outside the gene matches. This CDR3 contains 19 residues. Measured with immunoSEQ multiplex PCR; TCRdb has only the in-frame clones, and not every one. The sample yields over 55,000 clones, 83% seen once. The rearrangement links TRBV27 to TRBJ2-2; 10 bases match TRBD2. The sequenced material came from peripheral blood. The clonotype originates from a man aged 50 to 60 with active COVID-19. The CDR3 spells CASTIMGKLAGGNTGELFF. The CDR3 DNA follows: TGTGCCAGCACCATAATGGGGAAATTAGCGGGAGGGAACACCGGGGAGCTGTTTTTT.